A selection of T cell receptor beta chains follows, all from one sample in a study of T-cell memory formation after mild COVID-19. TCRdb re-derived calls from the 5' RACE reads in MiXCR, one entry per CDR3 protein. The data contain 200,000 or so distinct CDR3 sequences, around 18% of them singletons. The specimen was PBMCs or a T cell subset sorted from them (not recorded which). Source of these receptors: an adult woman who had mild COVID-19 (a few samples of this study predate the infection). Cell type and time point are not known. The CDR3 runs from the conserved cysteine through the conserved F or W. D genes are given only for firm matches. Rows give clone size only sometimes, using once, few, many, or a class for an expanded clone.

cdr3_aa,cdr3_nt,clone_size,j_call,d_call,v_call
CASSLDFRGATTDTQYF,TGTGCCAGCAGCTTAGATTTTCGGGGGGCTACTACAGATACGCAGTATTTT,-,TRBJ2-3,-,TRBV11-2
CASSPGTEIGTGELFF,TGTGCCAGCAGCCCGGGGACCGAGATTGGCACCGGGGAGCTGTTTTTT,-,TRBJ2-2,-,TRBV4-2
CASSTATGALYEQYF,TGTGCCAGCAGCACCGCAACAGGGGCCCTCTACGAGCAGTACTTC,few,TRBJ2-7,TRBD1,TRBV7-8
CSVGDSGYTF,TGCAGCGTTGGGGACAGCGGCTACACCTTC,few,TRBJ1-2,TRBD1,TRBV29-1
CASSLRGLSQGYGYTF,TGTGCCAGCAGTTTACGGGGACTTTCCCAGGGATATGGCTACACCTTC,-,TRBJ1-2,-,TRBV12-3/TRBV12-4
CASKAGGYGYTF,TGCGCCAGCAAGGCAGGGGGTTATGGCTACACCTTC,few,TRBJ1-2,TRBD1,TRBV5-1
CASSTGQLNTEAFF,TGTGCCAGCAGCACGGGACAGTTGAACACTGAAGCTTTCTTT,few,TRBJ1-1,TRBD1,TRBV7-9
CASSLRDWGRAASPAYNEQFF,TGTGCCAGCAGCTTAAGGGATTGGGGGAGGGCCGCGTCTCCGGCCTACAATGAGCAGTTCTTC,few,TRBJ2-1,TRBD2,TRBV7-2
CASREQESNQPQHF,TGTGCCAGCAGGGAACAGGAGAGCAATCAGCCCCAGCATTTT,-,TRBJ1-5,-,TRBV28
CASRLAGTGGSGELFF,TGTGCCAGCAGGCTCGCCGGGACAGGGGGATCCGGGGAGCTGTTTTTT,once,TRBJ2-2,TRBD1,TRBV28
CASSKTSGVTNEQFF,TGCGCCAGCAGCAAGACTAGCGGGGTGACCAATGAGCAGTTCTTC,few,TRBJ2-1,TRBD2,TRBV5-1
CASSFEWPRRTGELFF,TGTGCCAGCAGTTTTGAATGGCCTAGGCGAACCGGGGAGCTGTTTTTT,many,TRBJ2-2,-,TRBV12-3/TRBV12-4
CASSPDNRNTEAFF,TGTGCCAGCAGCCCGGACAATCGGAACACTGAAGCTTTCTTT,few,TRBJ1-1,-,TRBV7-9
CASSTDGPYGYTF,TGTGCCAGCAGCACCGACGGACCCTATGGCTACACCTTC,few,TRBJ1-2,-,TRBV7-9
CSAIPRRGATNEKLFF,TGCAGTGCTATCCCCCGACGGGGGGCAACTAATGAAAAACTGTTTTTT,-,TRBJ1-4,-,TRBV20-1
CASSFSTSGGANEQFF,TGTGCCAGCAGCTTTTCGACTAGCGGGGGGGCCAATGAGCAGTTCTTC,few,TRBJ2-1,TRBD2,TRBV7-2
CASSQRQGSLNTEAFF,TGCGCCAGCAGCCAAAGACAGGGGAGTCTTAACACTGAAGCTTTCTTT,few,TRBJ1-1,TRBD1,TRBV5-1
CASSLAWSSGSYEQYF,TGCGCCAGCAGCTTGGCCTGGTCTAGCGGGTCCTACGAGCAGTACTTC,-,TRBJ2-7,TRBD2,TRBV5-1
CATSRAGRNYGYTF,TGTGCCACCAGCAGAGCCGGCCGAAACTATGGCTACACCTTC,-,TRBJ1-2,-,TRBV15
CACSFPGGPPDTQYF,TGTGCCTGCAGCTTCCCGGGAGGGCCCCCAGATACGCAGTATTTT,-,TRBJ2-3,TRBD2,TRBV7-9
CASSRRIRPTSGRGSYNEQFF,TGTGCCAGCAGCCGAAGGATTAGACCGACTAGCGGGAGAGGATCCTACAATGAGCAGTTCTTC,few,TRBJ2-1,TRBD2,TRBV12-3/TRBV12-4
CASSLPTGPTDTQYF,TGTGCCAGCAGTTTACCGACAGGTCCCACAGATACGCAGTATTTT,few,TRBJ2-3,-,TRBV12-3/TRBV12-4
CASSRTGGEGETQYF,TGCGCCAGCAGCCGGACAGGGGGCGAAGGGGAGACCCAGTACTTC,few,TRBJ2-5,TRBD1,TRBV5-1
CASSPRPSSYNEQFF,TGTGCCAGCAGTCCCAGACCGAGCTCCTACAATGAGCAGTTCTTC,few,TRBJ2-1,-,TRBV7-3
CAISDGGRMNTEAFF,TGTGCCATCAGTGATGGCGGACGGATGAACACTGAAGCTTTCTTT,few,TRBJ1-1,-,TRBV10-3
CATSDVGQGGETQYF,TGTGCCACCAGTGATGTGGGACAGGGAGGAGAGACCCAGTACTTC,-,TRBJ2-5,TRBD1,TRBV24-1
CASSLQGSQPQHF,TGTGCCAGCAGTTTGCAGGGGTCCCAGCCCCAGCATTTT,many,TRBJ1-5,-,TRBV12-3/TRBV12-4
CASSSTSGGIYNEQFF,TGTGCCAGCAGCTCTACCTCGGGGGGGATTTACAATGAGCAGTTCTTC,-,TRBJ2-1,TRBD2,TRBV7-6
CASSRGQLLETQYF,TGTGCCAGCAGTCGCGGACAGCTACTGGAGACCCAGTACTTC,-,TRBJ2-5,-,TRBV6-2/TRBV6-3